Following are 2 T cell receptor beta chains from one sample sequenced in a study of cytomegalovirus exposure and HLA in healthy donors. Primers included in the PCR were 60 Vbeta and 13 Jbeta primers. Sequencing was performed with immunoSEQ multiplex PCR; in TCRdb, only in-frame clones are kept and a portion is missing. The sample has roughly 140,000 clones, 75% to 80% seen once; the top ten hold about 2.2%. The sample was PBMCs. Receptor source: a woman between 18 and 29 years old in good health and CMV-seropositive.

The genes are TRBV30 and TRBJ1-3; no clear D gene. Trimming cost V 2 bases and J 4 bases, with 9 bases left between them. This CDR3 region has 13 residues. CDR1 is GTSNPN, CDR2 SVGIG, per germline (reference sequence). CDR3 sequence: CAWSTILGNTIYF. The CDR3 coding sequence is TGTGCCTGGAGTACTATACTAGGAAACACCATATATTTT.

V is TRBV5-6 and J is TRBJ1-1, with D maybe TRBD1 (6 bases). This CDR3 has 16 amino acids. V lost 0 bases and J lost 5, with 17 bases in between. The germline V gene has CDR1 SGHDT and CDR2 YYEEEE. CDR3 bases: TGTGCCAGCAGCTTGGCGCTTACAGGGATGGAGACTGAAGCTTTCTTT. It yields the protein CASSLALTGMETEAFF.